This T cell receptor beta chain was captured in a study of cytomegalovirus exposure and HLA in healthy donors. Trimming stripped 0 bases from V and 3 bases from J, with 9 bases between. Germline V gives CDR1 LGHNA, CDR2 YSLEER. This CDR3 spans 15 amino acids. PCR amplification relied on 60 Vbeta primers (plus 13 Jbeta primers). Assay: immunoSEQ multiplex PCR; the TCRdb copy retains only in-frame clones and omits some. The data contain roughly 150,000 clones, approximately 70% of them singletons. General study points: For most TCR beta V segments, an earlier analysis put the productive rate at about 90% or about 30% of the time. The sole available immune exposure information was CMV serostatus. Several of the most significant clusters appeared linked to common viral pathogens, based on a later analysis. Indistinguishable V segments, including TRBV6-2 and TRBV6-3, were excluded.

A word on this clone: Its antigen is unknown.

Input material: PBMCs. This chain uses TRBV4-3 with TRBJ2-1, with no clear D. The sequence was obtained from a woman between 18 and 29 years old in good health and CMV-seropositive. The CDR3 is CASSQDQDSYNEQFF. CDR3 bases: TGCGCCAGCAGCCAAGATCAGGATAGCTACAATGAGCAGTTCTTC.